This T cell receptor (beta chain) was documented in a study of identical twins. One entry per CDR3 protein, called by TCRdb with MiXCR from the 5' RACE reads. The table records approximately 530,000 distinct CDR3 sequences, around 22% of them present only once. Findings of the study overall: Invariant cells of the MAIT and iNKT types might have partly distorted the zero-insertion analyses. Out-of-frame sharing of TCR alpha in monozygotic twins was underestimated by models.

A remark on this clonotype: Antigen: not known.

The CDR3 extends over 13 amino acids. Germline assignment: CDR1 KGHDR and CDR2 SFDVKD. The ends were cut back, 4 bases at V and 5 bases at J, with 10 bases in the middle. The same specimen was also included in a second study, on yellow fever vaccine responses in identical twins.

The sequence derives from a young woman in good health. The sample comprised CD4+ T cells sorted from blood. This sequence joins TRBV24-1 and TRBJ2-5, with D unclear. The CDR3 DNA follows: TGTGCCACCAGTGAGTCTGTTACGGAGACCCAGTACTTC. It specifies CATSESVTETQYF.